This T cell receptor (beta chain) is drawn from a study of beta chain features in type 1 diabetes. Study-wide context: Patients looked much like healthy donors when it came to age, gender and cell yields.

The whole isolated RNA underwent reverse transcription, so sequencing captured expressed TCRB transcripts. Mean read depth for naive, central memory and regulatory T cell samples was some 3.8 million reads. The method was immunoSEQ multiplex PCR; TCRdb's version includes in-frame clones alone and lacks a portion of them. The repertoire holds about 160,000 clones, with roughly 60% as singletons. The authors obtained over 98% purity in all sorted populations. The study's findings and limits: TCRB CDR3 length was moderately but significantly reduced in all four CD4+ subsets of Type 1 diabetes patients. Whether HLA type affects TCRB rearrangement stayed undetermined in the present work.

A note on this clone: Its specificity is unknown.

The CDR3 loop spans 13 amino acids. The ends were cut back, 6 bases at V and 6 bases at J, with 14 bases in the middle. Germline CDR1 MDHEN, CDR2 SYDVKM. This TCR came from a man aged 25 to 45 with type 1 diabetes. The chain uses TRBV28 and TRBJ1-2; D is perhaps TRBD1 (5 bases). Sequences were obtained from naive CD4+ T cells from blood. This CDR3 is CASSPPSRDGYTF. DNA of the CDR3: TGTGCCAGCAGCCCACCTTCCAGGGATGGCTACACCTTC.